The 8 T cell receptor beta chains reported below all come from one sample, sequenced in a study of lymphopenia after photon versus proton radiotherapy. The repertoire was sequenced with immunoSEQ multiplex PCR; TCRdb's copy has only in-frame clones and lacks some. The table records tens of thousands of clones, about 88% of them present only once. The sample here was peripheral blood, taken from a patient treated with proton-based radiotherapy. These receptors all come from a man in his sixties with pancreatic cancer.

V usage is TRBV27 and J usage is TRBJ2-2; no definite D call. CDR1 and CDR2 (germline): MNHEY, SMNVEV (reference sequence). This CDR3 has 20 amino acids. Trimming shortened V by 5 bases and J by 4 bases, and 29 bases separated the two germline ends. The CDR3 spells CASSPSHAPHVLKGTGELFF. For the CDR3, the DNA is TGTGCCAGCAGTCCCTCCCATGCCCCACATGTCCTCAAGGGCACCGGGGAGCTGTTTTTT.

This chain links TRBV18 with TRBJ2-3; D not certain. Germline CDR1 reads KGHSH; CDR2 reads LQKENI. There are 15 residues in the CDR3. V lost 0 bases and J 1 base, leaving 8 bases between the germline ends. CDR3 DNA: TGTGCCAGCTCACCACCGAGAGAGGGCACAGATACGCAGTATTTT. Its protein product is CASSPPREGTDTQYF.

This chain links TRBV10-2 with TRBJ2-1, with TRBD2 matching over 7 bases. CDR3 size: 19 residues. Germline V CDR1 and CDR2: WSHSY, SAAADI. The V and J ends lost 2 bases and 4 bases, in that order; junction bases with no gene match: 17. CDR3 loop: CASSEPRGLVTPRYNEQFF. The CDR3 coding sequence is TGCGCCAGCAGTGAGCCCCGAGGACTAGTTACTCCGCGATACAATGAGCAGTTCTTC.

This clone was counted between two and nine times. The CDR3 nucleotides read TGCGCCTACTTTAGGCCCAGGGCAAGGAATCAGCCCCAGCATTTT. This codes for CAYFRPRARNQPQHF. The chain has TRBV4-1 and TRBJ1-5; D may be TRBD1 (5 bases). Germline assignment: CDR1 MGHRA and CDR2 YSYEKL. The CDR3 has 15 residues. The V end was cut by 11 bases, the J end by 4 bases, with 21 bases between.

V usage is TRBV29-1 and J usage is TRBJ2-7; TRBD1 agrees at 8 bases. The ends lost 5 bases at V and 3 bases at J; junction bases unmatched: 6. The CDR3 consists of 13 residues. From germline, CDR1 is SQVTM and CDR2 ANQGSEA. CDR3 sequence: CSVSDRGLYEQYF. Here the CDR3 DNA reads TGCAGCGTTTCAGACAGGGGCCTCTACGAGCAGTACTTC.

This clone has just a few counts. In DNA form, the CDR3 reads TGTGCCAGCAGCCGGGACAGGGTACATGGCTACACCTTC. It yields the protein CASSRDRVHGYTF. The V call is TRBV4-2, the J call TRBJ1-2; 9 bases align to TRBD1. The CDR3 length is 13 residues. Germline V lookup: CDR1 LGHNA, CDR2 YNFKEQ. V lost 4 bases to trimming and J lost 6 bases; unmatched junction nucleotides: 3.

The rearrangement links TRBV7-2 to TRBJ2-1; unclear D gene. Between the trimmed V and J ends, which lost 3 bases and 7 bases, there was a span of 7 bases. The CDR3 runs 12 residues. Germline CDR1 and CDR2: SGHTA and FQGNSA. This chain's CDR3 is CASSLVVNEQFF. The CDR3 nucleotides read TGTGCCAGCAGCTTGGTGGTGAATGAGCAGTTCTTC.

This rearrangement joins TRBV7-9 to TRBJ2-7; perhaps TRBD2 as D (5 bases). This CDR3 is built from 13 residues. CDR1 SEHNR and CDR2 FQNEAQ come from the germline V gene (reference sequence). Between the trimmed V and J ends, which lost 5 bases and 3 bases, there was a span of 11 bases. CDR3 loop: CASSPGLYYEQYF. The CDR3 coding sequence is TGTGCCAGCAGCCCAGGACTTTACTACGAGCAGTACTTC.